These T cell receptor beta chains were read from a single sample in a study of patients and donors after allogeneic stem cell transplantation. TCRdb independently ran MiXCR on the RT-PCR reads; one entry per CDR3 protein. The table records fewer than 12,000 distinct CDR3 sequences, roughly 21% of them present only once. The sample was blood, either unsorted or a sorted T cell fraction (not recorded which). The receptors were gathered from a human donor who was either an allogeneic HSCT recipient or a stem cell or donor lymphocyte infusion donor (not recorded which). It is not recorded whose cells these are; they may come from a transplant donor. The CDR3 runs from the conserved cysteine through the conserved F or W. Fields, in order: J gene, clone size, V gene, D gene, CDR3 DNA, CDR3 protein. A D gene is named only where the DNA matches it firmly. Size values are once, few and many counts, or a class for expanded clones, and some rows have none.

TRBJ2-7 | NA | TRBV28 | NA | TGTGCCAGCAGTTTGGGGGGACAGTCCTACGAGCAGTACTTC | CASSLGGQSYEQYF
TRBJ1-2 | NA | TRBV3-1 | NA | TGTGCCAGCAGCCCGGATCTAGCAGGTGGCTACACCTTC | CASSPDLAGGYTF
TRBJ1-1 | NA | TRBV6-2/TRBV6-3 | TRBD1 | TGTGCCAGCACTTGGACAGGGAGCACTGAAGCTTTCTTT | CASTWTGSTEAFF
TRBJ1-1 | NA | TRBV4-1 | NA | TGCGCCAGCAGCCCCGGGAGGGCGCCCGACACTGAAGCTTTCTTT | CASSPGRAPDTEAFF
TRBJ1-5 | NA | TRBV12-3/TRBV12-4 | TRBD1 | TGTGCCAGCAGTCCGACAGGGATTCCCAATCAGCCCCAGCATTTT | CASSPTGIPNQPQHF
TRBJ1-3 | NA | TRBV6-6 | TRBD1 | TGTGCCAGCAGTTACCCGACAGGGTCTTCTGGAAACACCATATATTTT | CASSYPTGSSGNTIYF
TRBJ2-5 | many | TRBV5-1 | NA | TGCGCCAGCAGCTACGGACTAGGGGGCGAGACCCAGTACTTC | CASSYGLGGETQYF
TRBJ2-1 | NA | TRBV5-1 | NA | TGCGCCAGCAGCTTGAATTCCGAGAGCAATGAGCAGTTCTTC | CASSLNSESNEQFF
TRBJ2-6 | few | TRBV20-1 | NA | TGCAGTGCAGTGGGGCGATCAAGCTCTGGGGCCAACGTCCTGACTTTC | CSAVGRSSSGANVLTF
TRBJ2-5 | few | TRBV7-2 | TRBD2 | TGTGCCAGCAGCGTCGAAGCTAGCGGGCAAGAGACCCAGTACTTC | CASSVEASGQETQYF
TRBJ1-2 | NA | TRBV5-1 | TRBD1 | TGCGCCAGCAGCCAGCCCAGGACAGGGAGCGGCTACACCTTC | CASSQPRTGSGYTF
TRBJ1-2 | many | TRBV27 | TRBD1 | TGTGCCAGCAGTAGGGTAGGGGGCGAGTATGGCTACACCTTC | CASSRVGGEYGYTF
TRBJ2-1 | many | TRBV11-2 | NA | TGTGCCAGCGAGGCGATCGCGGGGGCCCCCTACAATGAGCAGTTCTTC | CASEAIAGAPYNEQFF
TRBJ1-3 | many | TRBV11-2 | NA | TGTGCCAGCAGCTTAGCAGGATTCTCTGGAAACACCATATATTTT | CASSLAGFSGNTIYF
TRBJ1-2 | few | TRBV5-1 | TRBD1 | TGCGCCAGCAGCGCCCTGACAGGGGGTGACTATGGCTACACCTTC | CASSALTGGDYGYTF
TRBJ1-1 | NA | TRBV12-3/TRBV12-4 | NA | TGTGCCAGCAGCCTCCGGGGGATGAACACTGAAGCTTTCTTT | CASSLRGMNTEAFF
TRBJ1-2 | NA | TRBV5-4 | NA | TGTGCCAGCAGCTTGAGGCGGAACAGCGGCTACACCTTC | CASSLRRNSGYTF
TRBJ1-2 | few | TRBV12-3/TRBV12-4 | TRBD1 | TGTGCCAGCAGACGGACAGGGGAGGACTATGGCTACACCTTC | CASRRTGEDYGYTF
TRBJ2-3 | NA | TRBV6-5 | NA | TGTGCCAGCAGTTACTCCATAGGAAGGGGGGCAGATACGCAGTATTTT | CASSYSIGRGADTQYF
TRBJ2-5 | few | TRBV3-1 | NA | TGTGCCAGCAGCACAAAGGGGCTTCAAGAGACCCAGTACTTC | CASSTKGLQETQYF
TRBJ1-1 | many | TRBV27 | NA | TGTGCCAGCAGTTTATATCCAGGGACGAACACTGAAGCTTTCTTT | CASSLYPGTNTEAFF
TRBJ2-5 | NA | TRBV6-5 | NA | TGTGCCAGCAGTTACTCGGTTGGAGGGGTTGGAGAGACCCAGTACTTC | CASSYSVGGVGETQYF
TRBJ1-1 | NA | TRBV5-5 | NA | TGTGCCAGCAGCTTCGTATACACCCGGGCGGAAGCTTTCTTT | CASSFVYTRAEAFF
TRBJ2-1 | NA | TRBV4-2 | NA | TGTGCCAGCAGCCCCGGCTCCTACAATGAGCAGTTCTTC | CASSPGSYNEQFF
TRBJ2-3 | few | TRBV10-3 | TRBD2 | TGTGCCACCCAAAGCGGGGTCGCAGATACGCAGTATTTT | CATQSGVADTQYF
TRBJ1-2 | NA | TRBV11-2 | TRBD1 | TGTGCCAGCAGCGGGGACAGGCGAAGGAGCTACACCTTC | CASSGDRRRSYTF
TRBJ1-2 | NA | TRBV18 | NA | TGTGCCAGCTCACCCACAGCTGGACAGCACTATGGCTACACCTTC | CASSPTAGQHYGYTF
TRBJ1-2 | few | TRBV20-1 | TRBD1 | TGCAGTGCTAAACCGGGACAGGGTGGCGCTGGCTACACCTTC | CSAKPGQGGAGYTF